These 28 T cell receptor beta chains came from one sample sequenced in a study of cytotoxic CD8 clonotypes in ibrutinib-treated CLL. Assay: immunoSEQ multiplex PCR; the TCRdb copy retains only in-frame clones and omits some. Found here are more than 200,000 clones, about three quarters of them singletons; the top ten hold approximately 15%. The sample in question was PBMCs, obtained after 24 months of ibrutinib treatment. Receptors were obtained from a human donor with chronic lymphocytic leukemia.

This clone showed up just a few times. The rearrangement uses TRBV19 and TRBJ1-2; D ambiguous. The V end lost 7 bases, the J end lost 0 bases, and 9 bases lay between the germline ends. This CDR3 contains 13 residues. CDR1 is LNHDA, CDR2 SQIVND, per germline (reference sequence). The CDR3: CASTVDTNYGYTF. The CDR3, as DNA: TGTGCCAGTACCGTCGATACTAACTATGGCTACACCTTC.

The chain employs TRBV6-5 and TRBJ1-2; no clear D gene. Germline CDR1 reads MNHEY; CDR2 reads SVGAGI. Trimming pared 7 bases from V and 8 bases from J, leaving 14 bases between. The CDR3 runs 12 residues. The CDR3 nucleotides read TGTGCCAGCACTACGAGGGTGGGGGGCTACACCTTC. It is translated as CASTTRVGGYTF.

The rearrangement uses TRBV4-1 and TRBJ2-3, with TRBD2 matching 12 bases. Germline V gene sequence: CDR1 MGHRA, CDR2 YSYEKL. V dropped 3 bases and J dropped 3; count of bases not matched to a gene: 7. CDR3 length: 17 amino acids. In nucleotides, the CDR3 is TGCGCCAGCAGCCAGGAAAGAGGGACTAGCGGGACAGATACGCAGTATTTT. Its translation: CASSQERGTSGTDTQYF.

This chain links TRBV28 with TRBJ2-1, with 9 nucleotides matching TRBD2. CDR1 and CDR2 from the germline V gene are MDHEN and SYDVKM. CDR3 size: 14 residues. Trimming removed 2 bases from V and 10 bases from J; junction bases left unmatched: 6. The CDR3 bases are TGTGCCAGCAGTTTACTAGCGGGACAAGACGAGCAGTTCTTC. Protein sequence: CASSLLAGQDEQFF.

The J gene is TRBJ2-1, the V gene TRBV10-1, with TRBD2 matching over 10 bases. Germline trimming cut 2 bases from V and 0 bases from J; bases unmatched to any gene: 4. The CDR3 sequence is 17 residues long. The germline V gene encodes CDR1 WNHNN and CDR2 SYGVQD (reference sequence). The CDR3 loop is CASSEVSSGGSYNEQFF. The CDR3 DNA reads TGCGCCAGCAGTGAGGTCTCTAGCGGGGGCTCCTACAATGAGCAGTTCTTC.

The chain's CDR3 is CASRAGPTQYF. For the CDR3, the DNA is TGTGCCAGCAGGGCCGGACCCACGCAGTATTTT. This chain joins TRBV2 and TRBJ2-3; D gene ambiguous. The CDR3 extends over 11 amino acids. Germline loops: CDR1 SNHLY, CDR2 FYNNEI. Trimming removed 6 bases from V and 9 bases from J, with 10 bases in between.

This chain links TRBV9 with TRBJ2-7, with D tentatively TRBD1 (5 bases). With 4 bases removed from V and 3 bases from J, the gap between germline ends came to 14 bases. The germline CDR1 and CDR2 sequences are SGDLS and YYNGEE. CDR3 size: 14 residues. CDR3 residues: CASSYQERGYEQYF. For the CDR3, the DNA is TGTGCCAGCAGCTACCAGGAAAGGGGCTACGAGCAGTACTTC.

V gene TRBV7-2 combines with J gene TRBJ2-1; no reliable D call. The germline V gene encodes CDR1 SGHTA and CDR2 FQGNSA. This CDR3 has 11 amino acids. Trimming took off 4 bases at V and 10 bases at J, with 8 bases between the two ends. CDR3 sequence: CASSSGIEQFF. CDR3 coding DNA: TGTGCCAGCAGCTCCGGTATAGAGCAGTTCTTC.

The chain uses TRBV6-1 and TRBJ2-7; D unresolved. Germline V CDR1 and CDR2: MNHNS, SASEGT. V was pared by 7 bases and J by 5 bases, with 9 bases between. CDR3 length: 11 amino acids. CDR3 DNA sequence: TGTGCCAGCACCCGCCACCACGAGCAGTACTTC. It yields the protein CASTRHHEQYF.

V and J are TRBV14 and TRBJ1-1; a possible D gene is TRBD1 (6 bases). The CDR3 length is 13 residues. Trimming removed 5 bases at V and 3 bases at J, with 10 bases between. In germline, CDR1 is SGHDN, CDR2 FVKESK. The DNA for the CDR3 is TGTGCCAGCAGCGGACAGAGCTACACTGAAGCTTTCTTT. Amino acid sequence: CASSGQSYTEAFF.

The chain is built from TRBV7-2 and TRBJ1-1, with TRBD1 matching over 8 bases. Germline loops: CDR1 SGHTA, CDR2 FQGNSA. The CDR3 totals 14 residues. V shed 5 bases and J 0 bases; nucleotides not matched to a gene: 2. CDR3 coding DNA: TGTGCCAGCAGCCCGGACAGGGTGAACACTGAAGCTTTCTTT. It yields the protein CASSPDRVNTEAFF.

This sequence joins TRBV5-4 and TRBJ2-5; D perhaps matches TRBD2 (5 bases). This CDR3 spans 14 amino acids. Germline V CDR1 and CDR2: SGHNT, YYREEE (reference sequence). V gave up 2 bases and J gave up 2 bases, with 10 bases separating them. The CDR3 DNA is TGTGCCAGCAGCTTCAGTGGGAGTCAAGAGACCCAGTACTTC. Translated: CASSFSGSQETQYF.

The rearrangement joins TRBV28 to TRBJ2-6; D is perhaps TRBD1 or TRBD2 (5 bases each). The CDR3 runs 16 residues. Germline assignment: CDR1 MDHEN and CDR2 SYDVKM. Trimming stripped 6 bases from V and 0 bases from J, with 12 bases between. The CDR3 protein is CASRGRVASGANVLTF. In nucleotides, the CDR3 is TGTGCCAGCAGGGGACGGGTTGCCTCTGGGGCCAACGTCCTGACTTTC.

The gene calls are TRBV5-1 and TRBJ2-5; TRBD1 matches 8 bases. The junction had 9 bases not matched to a gene; V was cut back by 4 bases and J by 4 bases. Germline V CDR1 and CDR2: SGHRS, YFSETQ. The CDR3 loop spans 15 amino acids. The CDR3 DNA sequence: TGCGCCAGCAGCCCGAGGACAGGGAGGACAGAGACCCAGTACTTC. Amino acid sequence: CASSPRTGRTETQYF. The full variable domain, completed using reference TRBV5-1 and TRBJ2-5, is KAGVTQTPRYLIKTRGQQVTLSCSPISGHRSVSWYQQTPGQGLQFLFEYFSETQRNKGNFPGRFSGRQFSNSRSEMNVSTLELGDSALYLCASSPRTGRTETQYFGPGTRLLVL.

This chain uses TRBV28 with TRBJ2-7; D ambiguous. Trimming left V 8 bases short and J 2 bases short, with 10 bases between. Germline V gene lookup returns CDR1 MDHEN and CDR2 SYDVKM. CDR3 length: 12 amino acids. Written as DNA, the CDR3 is TGTGCCAGCTCCGTGTCGGCCTACGAGCAGTACTTC. It specifies CASSVSAYEQYF.

Only one count was recorded for this clone. The rearrangement uses TRBV19 and TRBJ2-1, with D possibly TRBD1 on 6 matching bases. Per germline, CDR1 LNHDA and CDR2 SQIVND (reference sequence). The CDR3 contains 14 residues. V gave up 3 bases and J gave up 3 bases, with 9 bases separating them. CDR3 sequence (DNA): TGTGCCAGTAGTATTGCAGGGGACTACAATGAGCAGTTCTTC. Translating it yields CASSIAGDYNEQFF.

The chain has TRBV29-1 and TRBJ2-5; 9 positions agree with TRBD1. The CDR3 extends over 14 amino acids. J gave up 4 bases and V 5 bases, and 8 bases lay outside the gene matches. Per the germline V gene, CDR1 is SQVTM and CDR2 is ANQGSEA. DNA of the CDR3: TGCAGCGTTTCCGAGGGGACAGGGCTAGAGACCCAGTACTTC. This encodes CSVSEGTGLETQYF.

The rearrangement joins TRBV29-1 to TRBJ1-4; weak D call: TRBD1 (6 bases). V gave up 7 bases and J gave up 8 bases, with 17 bases separating them. Germline CDR1 is SQVTM and CDR2 is ANQGSEA. The CDR3 runs 13 residues. The CDR3 reads CSAAPGGREKLFF. CDR3 nucleotide sequence: TGCAGCGCTGCGCCCGGGGGCCGCGAAAAACTGTTTTTT.

This clone has just a few counts. Other nucleotide sequences in the sample specify the same CDR3. The chain joins TRBV6-6 to TRBJ2-7; 9 positions match TRBD1. In germline, CDR1 is MNHNY, CDR2 SVGAGI (reference sequence). This CDR3 contains 15 residues. The trim removed 0 bases at V and 1 base at J, leaving 1 base unmatched. In nucleotides, the CDR3 is TGTGCCAGCAGTTACTCCGGGACAGGGTCCTACGAGCAGTACTTC. Protein product: CASSYSGTGSYEQYF.

This clone was counted once. This sequence joins TRBV5-6 and TRBJ1-2; unclear D gene. The length of the CDR3 is 15 residues. Per germline, CDR1 SGHDT and CDR2 YYEEEE. V lost 0 bases and J lost 0, with 9 bases in between. CDR3 protein: CASSLGPSANYGYTF. CDR3 coding DNA: TGTGCCAGCAGCTTGGGGCCGTCGGCTAACTATGGCTACACCTTC.

The chain is built from TRBV9 and TRBJ1-5; the D gene is possibly TRBD1 (6 bases). CDR1 is SGDLS and CDR2 is YYNGEE in the germline V gene. The CDR3 has 15 residues. The V and J ends lost 0 bases and 6 bases respectively, with 13 bases between them. CDR3 bases: TGTGCCAGCAGCGTAGGGGAGGGGGGGCGTCAGCCCCAGCATTTT. Amino acids: CASSVGEGGRQPQHF.

The count of this clone is one. The rearrangement links TRBV7-2 to TRBJ2-7; maybe TRBD2 (5 bases). V was clipped by 5 bases and J by 3 bases, with 11 bases between them. Germline V gene lookup returns CDR1 SGHTA and CDR2 FQGNSA. The CDR3 consists of 13 residues. The CDR3 coding sequence is TGTGCCAGCAGCCCGTTCAGCGGCTACGAGCAGTACTTC. Its translation: CASSPFSGYEQYF. Full variable domain (missing parts from reference TRBV7-2 and TRBJ2-7): GAGVSQSPSNKVTEKGKDVELRCDPISGHTALYWYRQSLGQGLEFLIYFQGNSAPDKSGLPSDRFSAERTGGSVSTLTIQRTQQEDSAVYLCASSPFSGYEQYFGPGTRLTVT.

The chain uses TRBV30 and TRBJ2-1, with TRBD1 as a possible D gene (6 bases). Trimming shortened V by 0 bases and J by 9 bases, and 12 bases separated the two germline ends. Germline assignment: CDR1 GTSNPN and CDR2 SVGIG (reference sequence). The CDR3 totals 13 residues. The DNA of the CDR3 is TGTGCCTGGAGTGTACAGGGACCCGTTGAGCAGTTCTTC. Amino acid sequence: CAWSVQGPVEQFF. Together with reference TRBV30 and TRBJ2-1, the CDR3 gives the full variable domain: SQTIHQWPATLVQPVGSPLSLECTVEGTSNPNLYWYRQAAGRGLQLLFYSVGIGQISSEVPQNLSASRPQDRQFILSSKKLLLSDSGFYLCAWSVQGPVEQFFGPGTRLTVL.

V usage is TRBV18 and J usage is TRBJ1-3, with D hard to call. This CDR3 has 13 residues. The V end lost 2 bases, the J end lost 5 bases, and 7 bases lay between the germline ends. Germline V lookup: CDR1 KGHSH, CDR2 LQKENI. Here the CDR3 reads CASSPAGRNTIYF. The CDR3 region has the DNA TGTGCCAGCTCACCAGCGGGTAGAAACACCATATATTTT.

The V call is TRBV28, the J call TRBJ2-7, with 8 bases lining up with TRBD1. The CDR3 contains 13 residues. The junction had 5 bases not matched to a gene; V was cut back by 4 bases and J by 6 bases. Germline V gives CDR1 MDHEN, CDR2 SYDVKM. CDR3 sequence (DNA): TGTGCCAGCAGTTCGGGGACAGGTCGCGAGCAGTACTTC. Translating gives CASSSGTGREQYF.

V and J are TRBV10-3 and TRBJ2-1; 7 nucleotides match TRBD1. V lost 0 bases to trimming and J lost 0 bases; unmatched junction nucleotides: 5. Germline loops: CDR1 ENHRY, CDR2 SYGVKD. This CDR3 region has 17 residues. CDR3 nucleotides: TGTGCCATCAGTGAGTCGACTTGGGACAGCTCCTACAATGAGCAGTTCTTC. This codes for CAISESTWDSSYNEQFF.

This sequence joins TRBV4-3 and TRBJ2-6, with D hard to call. This CDR3 has 13 residues. The germline V and J ends were trimmed by 0 bases and 5 bases, with 2 bases remaining between them. Looked up from germline, CDR1 is LGHNA and CDR2 is YSLEER. The CDR3 DNA follows: TGCGCCAGCAGCCAAGATTGGGCCAACGTCCTGACTTTC. Translating gives CASSQDWANVLTF.

The count of this clone is one. CDR3 DNA: TGTGCCTGGAGCGGACTAGCGGACTCCTACAATGAGCAGTTCTTC. This gives the protein CAWSGLADSYNEQFF. The rearrangement links TRBV30 to TRBJ2-1; 10 nucleotides align to TRBD2. Germline CDR1 GTSNPN, CDR2 SVGIG (reference sequence). The CDR3 is made up of 15 amino acids. The J segment lost 0 bases and the V segment lost 3 bases, leaving 2 bases of the junction unmatched.